What follows is one TCR beta chain and its context. The sample comes from a study of blood T cell repertoires in COVID-19. The germline CDR1 and CDR2 sequences are ENHRY and SYGVKD. The CDR3 is 15 amino acids. V was trimmed by 6 bases and J by 1 base, leaving 12 bases between them. TCRdb's table, derived via immunoSEQ multiplex PCR, lists solely in-frame clones and lacks some. The sample contains roughly 260,000 clones, approximately 89% of which appear only once. The receptor was derived from a woman aged 50 to 65 with acute or convalescent COVID-19. The genes are TRBV10-3 and TRBJ2-2; D may be TRBD1 (6 bases). The sequencing sample was made of peripheral blood. CDR3 sequence (DNA): TGTGCCATCAGGGGGGCAGGCCGGAACACCGGGGAGCTGTTTTTT. This gives the protein CAIRGAGRNTGELFF.